The present T cell receptor (beta chain) was sequenced within a study of T cell responses to AZD1222 COVID-19 vaccine. A remark on this clone: Its antigen is currently unknown.

The CDR3 totals 13 residues. Trimming took off 3 bases at V and 6 bases at J, with 11 bases between the two ends. The V gene's germline CDR1 is KGHSH and CDR2 LQKENI. Clones were read by immunoSEQ multiplex PCR, and TCRdb kept only the in-frame ones, dropping some. The sample consists of roughly 130,000 clones, about 91% of them appearing once. Broader study findings: The breadth and depth of Spike-specific TCRs increased once two AZD1222 doses had been given.

V is TRBV18 and J is TRBJ1-2; D might be TRBD1 (6 bases). The TCR comes from an adult in good health. The sequencing used peripheral blood, collected on day 0 of AZD1222 vaccination. The CDR3 DNA reads as TGTGCCAGCTCACCGGACAGTTGGGATGGCTACACCTTC. Protein sequence: CASSPDSWDGYTF.